This T cell receptor beta chain was captured by sequencing in a study of T cells in Graves' hyperthyroidism and ophthalmopathy. The overall study: Peripheral blood collection took place at initial diagnosis, before any treatment.

Germline values: CDR1 KGHSH, CDR2 LQKENI. The CDR3 covers 15 residues. V was cut by 4 bases and J by 4 bases, with 16 bases left in between. Authors of the study amplified TCR beta CDR3 regions from RNA transcripts. The study used the HTBI primer set for a first-round RT-PCR of the TCR CDR3. TCRdb re-called the multiplex PCR reads through MiXCR, storing one row per CDR3 protein. Altogether fewer than 450,000 distinct CDR3 sequences are present, 11% to 15% being singletons, with the ten largest covering 28%. This clonotype was recorded at least ten times. Its specificity is unknown. General observations from the study: Most thyroid clonotypes with frequency above 0.001 were detected in blood.

Patients with ophthalmopathy all had a Clinical Activity Score of at least 3, a NOSPECS grade of at least 4 and duration under 3 months. Diagnoses were made from clinical symptoms, serum measures (thyroxine and TRAb), thyroid ultrasound and orbital computed tomography. The TCR was taken from a man aged 45-65 years with Graves' ophthalmopathy. The specimen sequenced was blood. The chain carries TRBV18 and TRBJ2-5; D possibly corresponds to TRBD2 (5 bases). The CDR3 nucleotides read TGTGCCAGCTCACTAGCGAATATGCTAGGAGAGACCCAGTACTTC. Residues: CASSLANMLGETQYF.